The clone carrying this TCR beta chain was seen ten or more times. The antigen is not known. The protocol attached unique molecular identifiers to individual cDNA molecules. TCRdb re-derived calls from the 5' RACE reads in MiXCR, one entry per CDR3 protein. The sample records 25,000 to 35,000 distinct CDR3 sequences, 3% to 5% being singletons. This CDR3 contains 15 residues. V lost 1 base and J lost 7, with 14 bases in between. Germline CDR1 PRHDT, CDR2 FYEKMQ (reference sequence). The sample originates from a study of early T cells in non-severe SARS-CoV-2 infection. Study-level information: Chains from this unsorted whole-blood bulk RNA could not be paired.

Study conclusions and caveats: The study's VDJdb matching favored anti-spike CD8 responses and missed private and CD4 specificities.

Sequenced: whole blood. The source is an adult who was a healthcare worker with PCR-confirmed SARS-CoV-2 infection or an uninfected control (not recorded which). The chain carries TRBV13 and TRBJ2-1; a weak D match, TRBD1 (6 bases). As DNA, the CDR3 is TGTGCCAGCAGCTTAGCTCGAGCAGGGGTGAATGAGCAGTTCTTC. As protein: CASSLARAGVNEQFF.